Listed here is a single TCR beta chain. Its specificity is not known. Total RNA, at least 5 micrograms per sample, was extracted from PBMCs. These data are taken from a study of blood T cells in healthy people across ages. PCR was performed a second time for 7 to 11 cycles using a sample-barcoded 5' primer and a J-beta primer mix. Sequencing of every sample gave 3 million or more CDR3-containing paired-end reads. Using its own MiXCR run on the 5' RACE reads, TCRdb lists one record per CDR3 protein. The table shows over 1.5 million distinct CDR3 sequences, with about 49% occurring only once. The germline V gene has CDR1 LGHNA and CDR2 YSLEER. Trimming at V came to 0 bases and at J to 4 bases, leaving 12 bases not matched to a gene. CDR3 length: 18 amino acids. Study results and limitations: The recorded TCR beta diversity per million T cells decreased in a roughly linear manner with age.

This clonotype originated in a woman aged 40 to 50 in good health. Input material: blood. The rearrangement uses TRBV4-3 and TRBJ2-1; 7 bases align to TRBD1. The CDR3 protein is CASSQDALGAGGYNEQFF. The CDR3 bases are TGCGCCAGCAGCCAAGATGCGTTGGGGGCAGGGGGTTACAATGAGCAGTTCTTC.